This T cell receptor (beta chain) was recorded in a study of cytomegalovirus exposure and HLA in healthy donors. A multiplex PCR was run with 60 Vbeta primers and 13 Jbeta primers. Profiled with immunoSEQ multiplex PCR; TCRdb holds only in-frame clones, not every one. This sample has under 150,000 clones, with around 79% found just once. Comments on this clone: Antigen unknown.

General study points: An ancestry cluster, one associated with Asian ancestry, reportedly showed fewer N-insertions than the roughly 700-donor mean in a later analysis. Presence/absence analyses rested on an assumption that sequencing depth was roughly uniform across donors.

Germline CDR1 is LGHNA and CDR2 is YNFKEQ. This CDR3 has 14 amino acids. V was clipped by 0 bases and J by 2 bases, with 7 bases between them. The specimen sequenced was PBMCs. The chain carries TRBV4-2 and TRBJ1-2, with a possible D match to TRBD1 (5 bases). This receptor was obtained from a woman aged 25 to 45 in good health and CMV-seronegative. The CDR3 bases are TGTGCCAGCAGCCAAGATAGGACAAACTATGGCTACACCTTC. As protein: CASSQDRTNYGYTF.